The rows below give T cell receptor beta chains drawn from one sample of a study of post-analysis software for immune sequencing data. TCRdb re-analysed the PCR reads in MiXCR, keeping a single row per CDR3 protein. The profile shows over 700,000 distinct CDR3 sequences, 25% to 30% of them singletons. The sequenced material came from blood. The receptor source for this set is a girl aged 5-17 years with multiple sclerosis. CDR3s include the opening cysteine and the closing phenylalanine or tryptophan. Expanded clones are given a class, and other clones once, few, many or no size at all.

size: many; V: TRBV12-3/TRBV12-4; CDR3: CASSLKSEQFF
size: NA; V: TRBV10-3; CDR3: CAISADRGTDTQYF
size: NA; V: TRBV20-1; CDR3: CSAVSREVYNEQFF
size: many; V: TRBV29-1; CDR3: CSVYRGYDEQFF
size: NA; V: TRBV20-1; CDR3: CSQASGIEDTQYF
size: few; V: TRBV10-3; CDR3: CAIRTVTGPSGSDTQYF
size: NA; V: TRBV20-1; CDR3: CSVGGSTGELFF
size: few; V: TRBV27; CDR3: CASSGTSGGDEQFF
size: many; V: TRBV29-1; CDR3: CSVEEGSFYEQYF
size: NA; V: TRBV5-5; CDR3: CASSLYPLSYEQYF
size: many; V: TRBV20-1; CDR3: CSADTPTHKETQYF
size: few; V: TRBV7-2; CDR3: CASSIGDGPSSYNEQFF
size: NA; V: TRBV25-1; CDR3: CASSDSDQETRYF
size: few; V: TRBV5-1; CDR3: CASSLERDRDIQYF
size: NA; V: TRBV20-1; CDR3: CSATSDHSYNEQFF
size: once; V: TRBV11-2; CDR3: CASSLEGLQPQHF
size: NA; V: TRBV18; CDR3: CASSSDRASYNSPLHF
size: NA; V: TRBV27; CDR3: CASSSRARYEQYF